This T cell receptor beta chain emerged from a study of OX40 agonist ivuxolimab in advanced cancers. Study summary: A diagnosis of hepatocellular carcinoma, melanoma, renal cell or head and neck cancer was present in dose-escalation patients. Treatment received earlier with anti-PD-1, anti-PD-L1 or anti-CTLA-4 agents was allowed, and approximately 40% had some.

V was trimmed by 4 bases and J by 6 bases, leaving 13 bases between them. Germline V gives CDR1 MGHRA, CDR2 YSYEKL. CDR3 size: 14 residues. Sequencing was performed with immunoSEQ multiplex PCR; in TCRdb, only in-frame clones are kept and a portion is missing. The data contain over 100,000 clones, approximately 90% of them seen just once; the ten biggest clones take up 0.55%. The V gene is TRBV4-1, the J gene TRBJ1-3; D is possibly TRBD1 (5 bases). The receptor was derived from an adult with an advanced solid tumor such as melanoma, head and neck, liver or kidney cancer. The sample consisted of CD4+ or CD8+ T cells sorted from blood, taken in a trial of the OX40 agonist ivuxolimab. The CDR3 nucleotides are TGCGCCAGCAGCCCCGGGGCGAGAGAAAACACCATATATTTT. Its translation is CASSPGARENTIYF.